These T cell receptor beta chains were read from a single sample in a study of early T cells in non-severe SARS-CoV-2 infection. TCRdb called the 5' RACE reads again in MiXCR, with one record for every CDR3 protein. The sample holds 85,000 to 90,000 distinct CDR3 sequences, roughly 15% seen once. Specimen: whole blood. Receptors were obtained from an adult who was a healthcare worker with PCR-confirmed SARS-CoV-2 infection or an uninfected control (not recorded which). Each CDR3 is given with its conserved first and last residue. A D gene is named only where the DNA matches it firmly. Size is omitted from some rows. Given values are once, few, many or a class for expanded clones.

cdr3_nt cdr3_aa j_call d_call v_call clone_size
TGCGCCAGCAGCCTACGGACAGGCAACACTGAAGCTTTCTTT CASSLRTGNTEAFF TRBJ1-1 TRBD1 TRBV4-3 .
TGCGCCAGCAGCTTGGCCGGGCCGATCCAAGAGACCCAGTACTTC CASSLAGPIQETQYF TRBJ2-5 . TRBV5-1 many
TGTGCCAGCGAAGAATCCGTACTCCAAGAGACCCAGTACTTC CASEESVLQETQYF TRBJ2-5 . TRBV7-9 many
TGTGCCTGGAGTCTGGACAGGTCCTACGAGCAGTACTTC CAWSLDRSYEQYF TRBJ2-7 TRBD1 TRBV30 few
TGTGCCAGCAGGGACGTAGCGGGGGGGCCGGGTAATGAGCAGTTCTTC CASRDVAGGPGNEQFF TRBJ2-1 TRBD2 TRBV11-1 few
TGTGCCACCAGGTACGGACAGGGGGCAGATACGCAGTATTTT CATRYGQGADTQYF TRBJ2-3 TRBD1 TRBV15 .
TGTGCCAGCAGCCCTCAGGCCCCCACAGATACGCAGTATTTT CASSPQAPTDTQYF TRBJ2-3 . TRBV4-2 .
TGCGGGGCTTGGACAGGGAATGGTGAAGCTTTCTTT CGAWTGNGEAFF TRBJ1-1 TRBD1 TRBV20-1 many
TGCAGCGTTCGACTCTCAGGGGGCAAATCACCCCTCCACTTT CSVRLSGGKSPLHF TRBJ1-6 TRBD1 TRBV29-1 many
TGTGCCAGTAGTATGTTGGGGGGCGAGGGTCCCTACGAGCAGTACTTC CASSMLGGEGPYEQYF TRBJ2-7 . TRBV19 few
TGCAGTGCTCCGACTAGCGGGGGCGACGAGCAGTACTTC CSAPTSGGDEQYF TRBJ2-7 TRBD2 TRBV20-1 few
TGTGCCAGCAGCCTGTTACAGGGGTACGAGCAGTACTTC CASSLLQGYEQYF TRBJ2-7 TRBD1 TRBV7-9 many
TGTGCCAGCAGGTTCGGACAGAAAGAGACCCAGTACTTC CASRFGQKETQYF TRBJ2-5 . TRBV28 .
TGTGCCACCAGCAGAGATAGCGAGACAGGGCCCTACAATGAGCAGTTCTTC CATSRDSETGPYNEQFF TRBJ2-1 TRBD1 TRBV15 .
TGTGCCAGCAGTTTATCGGCGGTAGAAGAGACCCAGTACTTC CASSLSAVEETQYF TRBJ2-5 . TRBV27 few
TGTGCCAGCAGTTTATGGTCACAGGCGAGCTCCTATAATTCACCCCTCCACTTT CASSLWSQASSYNSPLHF TRBJ1-6 . TRBV27 many
TGTGCCAGCAGTTTCCATCGGGGGCCGGGAAACACCATATATTTT CASSFHRGPGNTIYF TRBJ1-3 . TRBV6-6 .
TGTGCCAGCAGTTTGGCCCTATTCGACGAGCAGTACTTC CASSLALFDEQYF TRBJ2-7 . TRBV28 .
TGTGCCAGCTCACCAAGACAGGATTTTCCACCCCTCCACTTT CASSPRQDFPPLHF TRBJ1-6 . TRBV18 .
TGTGCCAGCAGCCAGGGGAAGTTGACTGAGCAGTTCTTC CASSQGKLTEQFF TRBJ2-1 . TRBV14 .
TGCAGTGCTAGACCTCCCCAGACAGGTCAACAGCCCCAGCATTTT CSARPPQTGQQPQHF TRBJ1-5 . TRBV20-1 few
TGTGCCAGCAAATGGGACAGCAGCACCGGGGAGCTGTTTTTT CASKWDSSTGELFF TRBJ2-2 TRBD1 TRBV28 .
TGTGCCAGCAGTTACTTTGGGACAGGCGATCGGAAGACCCAGTACTTC CASSYFGTGDRKTQYF TRBJ2-5 TRBD1 TRBV6-6 .
TGTGCCAGCAGCCCAACCCAAGGACAAGAGAACACTGAAGCTTTCTTT CASSPTQGQENTEAFF TRBJ1-1 . TRBV3-1 .
TGTGCCAGCAGCAGAGACAGGGGGAAGAACACCATATATTTT CASSRDRGKNTIYF TRBJ1-3 TRBD1 TRBV11-1 few
TGTGCCAGCAGTTACTCGGGGTCGGGCACTGAAGCTTTCTTT CASSYSGSGTEAFF TRBJ1-1 . TRBV6-5 many
TGCAGTGCGCGGCGGGTCCTGGGTACAGATACGCAGTATTTT CSARRVLGTDTQYF TRBJ2-3 . TRBV20-1 few
TGTGCCAGTAGTATCGGACTTTTGGGGGGGGCGGACCCCCAAGAGACCCAGTACTTC CASSIGLLGGADPQETQYF TRBJ2-5 . TRBV19 many
TGCGCCAGCAGCCAAGCAACCACAAGCCACCAGTTCTTC CASSQATTSHQFF TRBJ2-1 . TRBV4-3 .
TGTGCCAGCAGTGACTTTGAAAAACTGTTTTTT CASSDFEKLFF TRBJ1-4 . TRBV6-5 many
TGTGCCAGCAGCCGGACAGGGAACTGGGGAGATACGCAGTATTTT CASSRTGNWGDTQYF TRBJ2-3 TRBD1 TRBV3-1 many
TGTGCCAGCAGTAGACAGGCGAATAATGAAAAACTGTTTTTT CASSRQANNEKLFF TRBJ1-4 . TRBV6-5 .
TGTGCCAGCAGTTACTCGAACTCGGGGGGATTTTGGCAGTTCTTC CASSYSNSGGFWQFF TRBJ2-1 TRBD2 TRBV6-5 .
TGTGCCAGCAGTTTAGTCGACAGCTACGAGCAGTACTTC CASSLVDSYEQYF TRBJ2-7 . TRBV12-3/TRBV12-4 .
TGTGCCAGCACCAGAGACCCGGGAACTGAAGCTTTCTTT CASTRDPGTEAFF TRBJ1-1 . TRBV6-5 few
TGCGCCAGCAGCTCCGCAGGGGGAGGTTTGAACACCGGGGAGCTGTTTTTT CASSSAGGGLNTGELFF TRBJ2-2 . TRBV5-1 .
TGTGCCAGCAGCCCCAGGGCAGACAACTCCTACAATGAGCAGTTCTTC CASSPRADNSYNEQFF TRBJ2-1 . TRBV4-2 .
TGTGCCAGCAGTGAAGATTCTGCCTCAAGCTACGAGCAGTACTTC CASSEDSASSYEQYF TRBJ2-7 . TRBV6-1 .
TGCGCCAGCAGCTTGGAGGGGGCGTTTGAGACTGAAGCTTTCTTT CASSLEGAFETEAFF TRBJ1-1 TRBD1 TRBV5-1 .
TGTGCCAGCAGTCTCCTCCCCCGGGCCGGTACGTACGAGCAGTACTTC CASSLLPRAGTYEQYF TRBJ2-7 . TRBV3-1 few
TGTGCCAGCAGCTTAGGACTTGAGGGGAATTCACCCCTCCACTTT CASSLGLEGNSPLHF TRBJ1-6 . TRBV13 .
TGTGCCATCAGTGATAGCGGTAGCTCCTACAATGAGCAGTTCTTC CAISDSGSSYNEQFF TRBJ2-1 . TRBV10-3 few
TGTGCCAGCAGTTTCGGGACCGGGGCGAAAGATACGCAGTATTTT CASSFGTGAKDTQYF TRBJ2-3 . TRBV12-3/TRBV12-4 few
TGTGCCAGCAGTTTGGGGACAGGGGAACGCGGCTACACCTTC CASSLGTGERGYTF TRBJ1-2 TRBD1 TRBV6-5 once
TGTGCCAGTAGTGTCACCCACGGAGGGGGGCAAGAGACCCAGTACTTC CASSVTHGGGQETQYF TRBJ2-5 . TRBV19 few
TGTGCCAGCAGTTTATTCACTAGCGGGGCCAATGAGCAGTTCTTC CASSLFTSGANEQFF TRBJ2-1 TRBD2 TRBV28 .
TGTGCCACCAGCAGAGATCAGGACAGGGTCTCCTACAATGAGCAGTTCTTC CATSRDQDRVSYNEQFF TRBJ2-1 TRBD1 TRBV15 few
TGCAGCGGCAGACCGCCGGGACAGGGCGACAATGAGCAGTTCTTC CSGRPPGQGDNEQFF TRBJ2-1 TRBD1 TRBV29-1 many
TGTGCCAGCAGTCGGGCCCAGTACACTGAAGCTTTCTTT CASSRAQYTEAFF TRBJ1-1 . TRBV28 few
TGTGCCAGCAGCTGGCCCTACACTGAAGCTTTCTTT CASSWPYTEAFF TRBJ1-1 . TRBV11-2 .
TGTGCCAGCAGCCGAGGGGCCAATGAGCAGTTCTTC CASSRGANEQFF TRBJ2-1 . TRBV3-1 few
TGCAGTGCTAGACAGGGGGCGACTGAAGCTTTCTTT CSARQGATEAFF TRBJ1-1 TRBD1 TRBV20-1 few
TGCAGTGCAAGGGGGGACCATCGGGATTTGGGTGGCTACACCTTC CSARGDHRDLGGYTF TRBJ1-2 . TRBV20-1 few
TGTGCCAGCACTGGGGGGGCCTACGAGCAGTACTTC CASTGGAYEQYF TRBJ2-7 TRBD2 TRBV5-4 few
TGTGCCAGCAGCCCGATGTGGGGGGCGAAGACCCAGTACTTC CASSPMWGAKTQYF TRBJ2-5 . TRBV7-8 .
TGTGCCAGCAGCGCCTGGACAGAGCCCTACGAGCAGTACTTC CASSAWTEPYEQYF TRBJ2-7 . TRBV9 many
TGTGCCAGCTCGCCTGGGGTTTTCTCTGGGGCCAACGTCCTGACTTTC CASSPGVFSGANVLTF TRBJ2-6 . TRBV18 .
TGTGCCAGCAGCAAGGAGGGTAACACCGGGGAGCTGTTTTTT CASSKEGNTGELFF TRBJ2-2 . TRBV7-3 few
TGCAGTGCTAGAGATATGGCCAGAGCCTCCTACGAGCAGTACTTC CSARDMARASYEQYF TRBJ2-7 . TRBV20-1 few
TGTGCCAGCAGTGCTGGAGATAGCAATCAGCCCCAGCATTTT CASSAGDSNQPQHF TRBJ1-5 . TRBV6-1 .